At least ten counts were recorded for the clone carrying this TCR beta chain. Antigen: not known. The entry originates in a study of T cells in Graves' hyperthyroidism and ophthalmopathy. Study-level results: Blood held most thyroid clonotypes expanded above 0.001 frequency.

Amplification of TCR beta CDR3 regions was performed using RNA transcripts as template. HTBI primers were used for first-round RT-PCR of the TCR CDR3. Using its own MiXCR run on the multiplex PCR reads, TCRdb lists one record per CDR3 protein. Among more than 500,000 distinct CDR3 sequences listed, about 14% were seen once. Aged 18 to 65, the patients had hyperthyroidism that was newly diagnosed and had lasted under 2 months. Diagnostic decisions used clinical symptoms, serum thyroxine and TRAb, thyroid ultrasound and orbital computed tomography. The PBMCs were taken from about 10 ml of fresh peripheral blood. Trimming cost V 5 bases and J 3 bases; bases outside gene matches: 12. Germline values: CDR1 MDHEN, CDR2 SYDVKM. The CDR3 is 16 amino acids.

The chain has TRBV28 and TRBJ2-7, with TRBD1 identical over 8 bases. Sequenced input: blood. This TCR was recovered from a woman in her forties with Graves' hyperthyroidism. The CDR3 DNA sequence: TGTGCCAGCAGTCCGTCCGGACAGGGCTTTAACTACGAGCAGTACTTC. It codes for CASSPSGQGFNYEQYF.